Listed here are 7 T cell receptor beta chains from one sample, sequenced in a study of T cells after yellow fever vaccination. TCRdb re-called the 5' RACE reads with MiXCR, one entry per CDR3 protein. The top ten hold over 14% of the sample, which has 300,000 to 450,000 distinct CDR3 sequences, 6.2% seen once. The source material was PBMCs, sampled 5 days after the yellow fever booster vaccination. Receptor source: a young man who received the YFV17D yellow fever vaccine.

The table lists this clonotype with many counts. The genes are TRBV20-1 and TRBJ2-1; 14 bases match TRBD2. This CDR3 comprises 16 residues. Germline assignment: CDR1 DFQATT and CDR2 SNEGSKA (reference sequence). The V gene end was trimmed by 2 bases and the J gene end by 13 bases; junction bases not matched to a gene: 13. The CDR3 here is CSARNIGTSGRGGQFF. DNA for the CDR3: TGCAGTGCTAGAAATATAGGGACTAGCGGGAGAGGAGGACAGTTCTTC.

The chain combines TRBV7-2 with TRBJ2-7, with D uncertain. This CDR3 has 15 amino acids. With 3 bases removed from V and 1 base from J, the gap between germline ends came to 13 bases. Germline V gene sequence: CDR1 SGHTA, CDR2 FQGNSA. CDR3 sequence reads: CASSFGWSPSYEQYF. The CDR3 DNA reads as TGTGCCAGCAGCTTCGGATGGTCCCCTTCCTACGAGCAGTACTTC. Looking up the rest from reference TRBV7-2 and TRBJ2-7 gives the full variable domain: GAGVSQSPSNKVTEKGKDVELRCDPISGHTALYWYRQSLGQGLEFLIYFQGNSAPDKSGLPSDRFSAERTGGSVSTLTIQRTQQEDSAVYLCASSFGWSPSYEQYFGPGTRLTVT.

The genes are TRBV11-2 and TRBJ2-2; 7 bases align to TRBD2. CDR3 length: 18 residues. Trimming removed 5 bases from V and 0 bases from J; junction bases left unmatched: 12. Germline loops: CDR1 SGHAT, CDR2 FQNNGV. The CDR3 spells CASSRGGGSISNTGELFF. The CDR3 region has the DNA TGTGCCAGCAGCCGCGGTGGCGGGAGTATTTCGAACACCGGGGAGCTGTTTTTT.

The V call is TRBV13, the J call TRBJ2-1; weak D call: TRBD2 (6 bases). Germline CDR1 and CDR2: PRHDT and FYEKMQ (reference sequence). The V end was cut by 5 bases, the J end by 7 bases, with 18 bases between. The length of the CDR3 is 15 residues. CDR3 DNA: TGTGCCAGCAGCCCCGCCGGGACTGCTCGGAATGAGCAGTTCTTC. It is translated as CASSPAGTARNEQFF.

The genes are TRBV27 and TRBJ2-1; a weak D match, TRBD2 (6 bases). The CDR3 consists of 15 residues. The germline V gene has CDR1 MNHEY and CDR2 SMNVEV (reference sequence). Trimming pared 4 bases from V and 6 bases from J, leaving 16 bases between. As DNA, the CDR3 is TGTGCCAGCAGTTCTGAGCGGGCGCCCTTCAATGAGCAGTTCTTC. The encoded protein is CASSSERAPFNEQFF.

This rearrangement joins TRBV6-5 to TRBJ2-1, with D possibly being TRBD1 or TRBD2 (7 bases each). Germline V CDR1 and CDR2: MNHEY, SVGAGI. The CDR3 runs to 16 residues. V was shortened by 7 bases and J by 4 bases, with 20 bases between the two germline ends. CDR3 sequence (DNA): TGTGCCAGCACTATCAGGGGGGGGCAGAATTACAATGAGCAGTTCTTC. This translates into CASTIRGGQNYNEQFF.

This chain uses TRBV24-1 with TRBJ2-1; tentatively, D is TRBD1 or TRBD2 (5 bases each). Trimming cost V 4 bases and J 4 bases, with 16 bases left between them. Germline CDR1 reads KGHDR; CDR2 reads SFDVKD. The CDR3 has 16 amino acids. In DNA form, the CDR3 reads TGTGCCACCAGTGACGCGACCGGGACCGCTTACAATGAGCAGTTCTTC. Its protein product is CATSDATGTAYNEQFF.